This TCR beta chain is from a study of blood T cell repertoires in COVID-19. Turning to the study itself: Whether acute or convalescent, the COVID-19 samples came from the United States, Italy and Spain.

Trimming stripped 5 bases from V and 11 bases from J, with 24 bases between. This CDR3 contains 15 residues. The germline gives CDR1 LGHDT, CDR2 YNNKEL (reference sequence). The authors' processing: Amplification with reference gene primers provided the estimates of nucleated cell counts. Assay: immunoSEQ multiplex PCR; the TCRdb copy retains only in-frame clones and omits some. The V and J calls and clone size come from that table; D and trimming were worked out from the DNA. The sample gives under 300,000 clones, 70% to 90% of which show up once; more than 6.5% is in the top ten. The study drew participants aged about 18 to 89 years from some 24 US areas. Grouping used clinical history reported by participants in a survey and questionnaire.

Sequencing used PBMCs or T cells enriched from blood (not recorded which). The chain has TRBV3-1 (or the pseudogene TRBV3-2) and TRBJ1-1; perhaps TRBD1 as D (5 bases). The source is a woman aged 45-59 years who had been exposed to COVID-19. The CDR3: CASSVRAGTTVEAFF. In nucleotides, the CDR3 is TGTGCCAGCAGCGTTCGGGCCGGGACTACGGTTGAGGCTTTCTTT.